This TCR beta chain was captured in a study of cytomegalovirus exposure and HLA in healthy donors. CDR3 length equals 12 residues. The J segment lost 9 bases and the V segment lost 2 bases, leaving 1 base of the junction unmatched. CDR1 is SNHLY and CDR2 is FYNNEI in the germline V gene. A multiplex PCR was run with 60 Vbeta primers and 13 Jbeta primers. Profiling relied on immunoSEQ multiplex PCR, and the TCRdb table lists in-frame clones only, not all of them. The sample lists roughly 120,000 clones, 77% occurring once. With regard to this clone: The antigen is unknown.

Study results and limitations: Further analysis, carried out later, found HLA-associated TCR beta chains more clonally expanded than equally common other chains.

When sampled, the donors appeared nominally healthy, though they likely had unrecorded immune exposures. The chain recombines TRBV2 with TRBJ1-5, with 7 bases aligning to TRBD1. The clonotype originates from a woman aged 40-49 years in good health and CMV-seropositive. The sequenced material came from PBMCs. CDR3 nucleotides: TGTGCCAGCAGTGAACGACAGGGGCCCCAGCATTTT. This gives the protein CASSERQGPQHF.